The T cell receptor beta chain under discussion was sequenced for a study of blood T cell repertoires in COVID-19. Libraries were prepared by immunoSEQ multiplex PCR; TCRdb keeps only in-frame clonotypes and omits some of them. The sample contains over 150,000 clones, approximately 91% of which appear only once. A single count supports this clone. CDR3 length equals 15 residues. V was clipped by 0 bases and J by 4 bases, with 9 bases between them. Per germline, CDR1 LNHNV and CDR2 YYDKDF (reference sequence). This receptor was taken from a man in his fifties or sixties with COVID-19, enrolled during active disease. Source material: peripheral blood. The chain carries TRBV15 and TRBJ2-2; D not certain. The CDR3 nucleotides are TGTGCCACCAGCAGAGATCCCCGGAGCACCGGGGAGCTGTTTTTT. Protein sequence: CATSRDPRSTGELFF.